This entry is about one TCR beta chain. Its specificity is not known. Unique molecular identifiers had been added to the TCR beta cDNA libraries. Researchers reported approximately 500,000 cDNA molecules coming from approximately 1 to 10 million T cells. One entry per CDR3 protein results from TCRdb running MiXCR on the PCR reads. Here the sample spans about 680,000 distinct CDR3 sequences, around 60% being singletons. These data originate in a study of post-analysis software for immune sequencing data. Study-wide context: The study covered relapsing-remitting, secondary progressive and progressive-relapsing courses of multiple sclerosis. Study-wide results and caveats: Compared against controls, patients with multiple sclerosis displayed significantly lower normalized Chao1 diversity. When patients were compared with controls, a handful of TRBV segments were more frequent, TRBV5-6, TRBV5-1 and TRBV20-1 among them.

Trimming left V 2 bases short and J 2 bases short, with 12 bases between. Germline V gives CDR1 SGHRS, CDR2 YFSETQ. The CDR3 consists of 15 residues. J is TRBJ2-3 and V is TRBV5-1; D perhaps matches TRBD2 (6 bases). The clonotype comes from a girl aged 2 to 10 with multiple sclerosis. Source material: blood. This CDR3 reads CASSFGRGDTDTQYF. The CDR3 coding sequence is TGCGCCAGCAGCTTCGGGCGGGGCGACACAGATACGCAGTATTTT.